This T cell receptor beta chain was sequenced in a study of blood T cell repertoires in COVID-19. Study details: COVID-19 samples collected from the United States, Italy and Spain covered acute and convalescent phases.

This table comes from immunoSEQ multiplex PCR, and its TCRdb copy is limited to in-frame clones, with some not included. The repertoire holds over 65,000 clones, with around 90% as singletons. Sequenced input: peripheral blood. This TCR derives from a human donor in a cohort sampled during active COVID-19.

CDR3 nucleotide sequence: TGTGCCAGTACCATTGGGACAGGGGCCACTGAAGCTTTCTTT. It is translated as CASTIGTGATEAFF. V is TRBV19 and J is TRBJ1-1; 10 bases are a match to TRBD1. The CDR3 totals 14 residues. Germline V gene lookup returns CDR1 LNHDA and CDR2 SQIVND (reference sequence). J was trimmed by 4 bases and V by 7 bases; bases with no gene match: 6. Together with reference TRBV19 and TRBJ1-1, the CDR3 gives the full variable domain: DGGITQSPKYLFRKEGQNVTLSCEQNLNHDAMYWYRQDPGQGLRLIYYSQIVNDFQKGDIAEGYSVSREKKESFPLTVTSAQKNPTAFYLCASTIGTGATEAFFGQGTRLTVV.